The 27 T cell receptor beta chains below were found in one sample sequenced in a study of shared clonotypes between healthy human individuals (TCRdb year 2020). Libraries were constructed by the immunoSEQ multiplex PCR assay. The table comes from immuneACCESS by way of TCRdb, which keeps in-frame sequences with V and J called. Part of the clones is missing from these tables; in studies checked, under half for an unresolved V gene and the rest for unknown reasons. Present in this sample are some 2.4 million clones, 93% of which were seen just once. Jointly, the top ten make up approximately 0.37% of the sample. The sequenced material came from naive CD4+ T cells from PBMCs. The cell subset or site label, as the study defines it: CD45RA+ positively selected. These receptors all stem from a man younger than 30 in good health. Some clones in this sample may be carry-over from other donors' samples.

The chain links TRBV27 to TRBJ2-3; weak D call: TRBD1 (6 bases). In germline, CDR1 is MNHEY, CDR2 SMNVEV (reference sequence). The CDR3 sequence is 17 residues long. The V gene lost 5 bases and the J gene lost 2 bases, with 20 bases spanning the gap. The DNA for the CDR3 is TGTGCCAGCAGTGCCACAGGGTCAACCCCTCACACAGATACGCAGTATTTT. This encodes CASSATGSTPHTDTQYF.

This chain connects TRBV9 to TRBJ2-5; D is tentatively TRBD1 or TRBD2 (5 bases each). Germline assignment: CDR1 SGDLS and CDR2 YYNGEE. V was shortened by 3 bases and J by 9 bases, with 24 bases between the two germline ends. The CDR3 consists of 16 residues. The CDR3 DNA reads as TGTGCCAGCAGCGCATTGCCTGGGACGGGACCCAGGGCCCAGTACTTC. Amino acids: CASSALPGTGPRAQYF.

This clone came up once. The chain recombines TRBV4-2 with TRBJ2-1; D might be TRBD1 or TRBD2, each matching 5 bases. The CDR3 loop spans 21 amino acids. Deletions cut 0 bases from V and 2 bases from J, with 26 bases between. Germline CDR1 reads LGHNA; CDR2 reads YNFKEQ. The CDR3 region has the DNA TGTGCCAGCAGCCAAGAGAGGTTCGGGACGGGCCCCTTCTGGACCTACAATGAGCAGTTCTTC. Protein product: CASSQERFGTGPFWTYNEQFF.

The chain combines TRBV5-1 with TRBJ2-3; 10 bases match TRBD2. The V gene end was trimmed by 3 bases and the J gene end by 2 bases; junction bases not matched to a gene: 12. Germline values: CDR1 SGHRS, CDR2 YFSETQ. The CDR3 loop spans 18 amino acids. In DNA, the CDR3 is TGCGCCAGCAGCTCCTACCCTGGACTAGCGGCTTTCACAGATACGCAGTATTTT. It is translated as CASSSYPGLAAFTDTQYF.

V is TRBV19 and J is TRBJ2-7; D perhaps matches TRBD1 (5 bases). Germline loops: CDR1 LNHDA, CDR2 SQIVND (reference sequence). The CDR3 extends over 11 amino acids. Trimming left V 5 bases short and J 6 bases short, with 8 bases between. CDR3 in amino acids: CASSLGPEQYF. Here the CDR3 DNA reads TGTGCCAGTAGTCTGGGGCCCGAGCAGTACTTC.

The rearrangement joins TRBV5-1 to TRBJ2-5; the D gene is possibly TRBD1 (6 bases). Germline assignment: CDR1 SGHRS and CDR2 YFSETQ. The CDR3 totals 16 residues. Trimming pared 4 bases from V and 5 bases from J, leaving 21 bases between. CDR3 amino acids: CASSPTAQGSGETQYF. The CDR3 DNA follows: TGCGCCAGCAGCCCCACGGCCCAGGGGTCTGGCGAGACCCAGTACTTC. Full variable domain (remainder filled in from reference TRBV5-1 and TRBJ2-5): KAGVTQTPRYLIKTRGQQVTLSCSPISGHRSVSWYQQTPGQGLQFLFEYFSETQRNKGNFPGRFSGRQFSNSRSEMNVSTLELGDSALYLCASSPTAQGSGETQYFGPGTRLLVL.

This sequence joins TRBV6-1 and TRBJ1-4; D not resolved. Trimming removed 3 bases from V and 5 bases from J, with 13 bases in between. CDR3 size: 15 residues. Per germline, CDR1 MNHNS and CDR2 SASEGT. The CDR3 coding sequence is TGTGCCAGCAGTGACCAAGGGTCCAGGAATGAAAAACTGTTTTTT. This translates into CASSDQGSRNEKLFF.

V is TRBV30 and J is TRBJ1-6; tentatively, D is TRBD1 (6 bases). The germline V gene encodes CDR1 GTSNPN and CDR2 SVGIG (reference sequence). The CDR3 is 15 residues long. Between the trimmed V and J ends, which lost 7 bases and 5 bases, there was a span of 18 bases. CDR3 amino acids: CASQIGGTNNSPLHF. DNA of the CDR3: TGTGCCTCCCAAATCGGGGGGACAAATAATTCACCCCTCCACTTT.

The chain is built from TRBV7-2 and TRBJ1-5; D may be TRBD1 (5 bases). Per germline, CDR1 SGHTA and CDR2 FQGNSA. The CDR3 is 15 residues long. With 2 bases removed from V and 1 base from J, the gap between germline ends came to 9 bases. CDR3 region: CASSLSRGSNQPQHF. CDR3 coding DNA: TGTGCCAGCAGCTTATCTCGGGGCAGCAATCAGCCCCAGCATTTT.

The CDR3 DNA follows: TGTGCCAGCCGCTGGAGCGGCAGTGCCTACAATGAGCAGTTCTTC. Translated, it gives CASRWSGSAYNEQFF. This chain uses TRBV2 with TRBJ2-1, with a weak D call TRBD2 (5 bases). Germline CDR1 and CDR2: SNHLY and FYNNEI. CDR3 length equals 15 residues. The ends were cut back, 8 bases at V and 2 bases at J, with 16 bases in the middle.

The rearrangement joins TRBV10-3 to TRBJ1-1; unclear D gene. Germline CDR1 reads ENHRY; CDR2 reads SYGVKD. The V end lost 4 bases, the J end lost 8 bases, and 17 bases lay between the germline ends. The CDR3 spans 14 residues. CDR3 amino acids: CAISVGVRAEEAFF. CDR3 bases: TGTGCCATCAGTGTTGGTGTCCGCGCCGAGGAAGCTTTCTTT.

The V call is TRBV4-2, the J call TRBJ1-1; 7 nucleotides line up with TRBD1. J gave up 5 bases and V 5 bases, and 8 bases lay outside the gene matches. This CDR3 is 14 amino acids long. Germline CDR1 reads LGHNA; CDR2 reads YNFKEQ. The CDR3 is CASSADRSGTEAFF. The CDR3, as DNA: TGTGCCAGCAGCGCGGACAGGTCAGGGACTGAAGCTTTCTTT.

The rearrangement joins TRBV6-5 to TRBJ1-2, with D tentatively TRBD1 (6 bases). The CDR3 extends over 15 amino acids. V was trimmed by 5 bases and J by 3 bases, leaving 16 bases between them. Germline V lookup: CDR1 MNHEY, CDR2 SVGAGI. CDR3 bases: TGTGCCAGCAGTCACGGGGGCAGCCCATACTATGGCTACACCTTC. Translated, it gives CASSHGGSPYYGYTF.

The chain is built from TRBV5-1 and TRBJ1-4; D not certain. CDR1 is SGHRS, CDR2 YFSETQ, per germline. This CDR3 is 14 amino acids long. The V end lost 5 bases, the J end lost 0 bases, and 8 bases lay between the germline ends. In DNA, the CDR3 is TGCGCCAGCAGAGTCCTCGCAACTAATGAAAAACTGTTTTTT. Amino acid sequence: CASRVLATNEKLFF.

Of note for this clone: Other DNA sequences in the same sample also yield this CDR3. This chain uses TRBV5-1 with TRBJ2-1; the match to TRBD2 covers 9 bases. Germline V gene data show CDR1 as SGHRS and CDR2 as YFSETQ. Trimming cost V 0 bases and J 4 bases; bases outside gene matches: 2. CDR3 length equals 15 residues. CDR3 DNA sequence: TGCGCCAGCAGCTTGGCTAGCGGGACTTACAATGAGCAGTTCTTC. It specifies CASSLASGTYNEQFF.

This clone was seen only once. As DNA, the CDR3 is TGTGCCAGCAGTTACGTGGGACAGGGAAATGGCTACACCTTC. Its translation is CASSYVGQGNGYTF. This chain uses TRBV27 with TRBJ1-2; TRBD1 matches 9 bases. Trimming removed 4 bases from V and 6 bases from J; junction bases left unmatched: 6. This CDR3 region has 14 residues. Per the germline V gene, CDR1 is MNHEY and CDR2 is SMNVEV (reference sequence).

CDR3 nucleotides: TGCGCCAGCGGGACGACGGGGCGGACCTACGAGCAGTACTTC. Residues: CASGTTGRTYEQYF. This chain links TRBV5-1 with TRBJ2-7; D could derive from TRBD1 or TRBD2 (5 bases each). This CDR3 is 14 amino acids long. V was pared by 7 bases and J by 2 bases, with 16 bases between. Germline lookup yields CDR1 SGHRS and CDR2 YFSETQ.

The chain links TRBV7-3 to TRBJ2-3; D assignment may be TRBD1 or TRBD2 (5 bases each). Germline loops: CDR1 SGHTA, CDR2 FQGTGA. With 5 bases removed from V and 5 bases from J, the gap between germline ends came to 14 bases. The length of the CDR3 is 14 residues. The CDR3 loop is CASSPQGRGDTQYF. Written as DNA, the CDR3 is TGTGCCAGCAGCCCCCAGGGACGTGGAGATACGCAGTATTTT.

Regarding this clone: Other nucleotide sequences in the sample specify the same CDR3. DNA for the CDR3: TGCGCCAGCAGCCCCTTAGCGGGAGGAAGCTACGAGCAGTACTTC. Its protein product is CASSPLAGGSYEQYF. The V call is TRBV5-1, the J call TRBJ2-7; 10 nucleotides agree with TRBD2. J gave up 3 bases and V 4 bases, and 7 bases lay outside the gene matches. CDR3 length: 15 amino acids. The germline V gene has CDR1 SGHRS and CDR2 YFSETQ.

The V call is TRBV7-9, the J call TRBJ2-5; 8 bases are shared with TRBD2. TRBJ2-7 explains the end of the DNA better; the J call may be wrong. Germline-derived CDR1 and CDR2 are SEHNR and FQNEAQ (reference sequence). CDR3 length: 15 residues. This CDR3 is CASSLMGLAGGEQYF. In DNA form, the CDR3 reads TGTGCCAGCAGCTTAATGGGTCTAGCGGGTGGCGAGCAGTACTTC.

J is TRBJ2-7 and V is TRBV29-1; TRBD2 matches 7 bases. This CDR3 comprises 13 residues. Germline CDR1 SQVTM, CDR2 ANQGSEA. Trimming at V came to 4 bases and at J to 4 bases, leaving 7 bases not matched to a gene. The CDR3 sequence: CSVAPGGGYEQYF. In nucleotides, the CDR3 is TGCAGCGTTGCACCCGGCGGGGGTTACGAGCAGTACTTC.

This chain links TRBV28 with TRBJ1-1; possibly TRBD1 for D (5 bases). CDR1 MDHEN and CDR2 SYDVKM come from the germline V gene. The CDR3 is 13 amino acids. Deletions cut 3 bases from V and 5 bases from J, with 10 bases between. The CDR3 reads CASSLGERTEAFF. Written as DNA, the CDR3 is TGTGCCAGCAGTTTGGGGGAGCGAACTGAAGCTTTCTTT.

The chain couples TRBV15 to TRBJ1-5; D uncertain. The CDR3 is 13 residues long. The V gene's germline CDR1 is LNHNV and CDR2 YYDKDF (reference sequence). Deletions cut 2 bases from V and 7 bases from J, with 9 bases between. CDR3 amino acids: CATSRLTNQPQHF. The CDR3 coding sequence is TGTGCCACCAGCAGACTCACAAACCAGCCCCAGCATTTT.

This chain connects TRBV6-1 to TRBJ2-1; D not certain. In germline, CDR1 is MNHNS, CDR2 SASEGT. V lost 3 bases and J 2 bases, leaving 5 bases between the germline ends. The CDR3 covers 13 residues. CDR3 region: CASSERTYNEQFF. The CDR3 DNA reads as TGTGCCAGCAGTGAGCGCACCTACAATGAGCAGTTCTTC.

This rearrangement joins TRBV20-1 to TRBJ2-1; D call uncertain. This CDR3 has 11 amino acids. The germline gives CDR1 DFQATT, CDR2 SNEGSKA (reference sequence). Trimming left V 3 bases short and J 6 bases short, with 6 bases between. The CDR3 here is CSASPINEQFF. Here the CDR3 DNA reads TGCAGTGCTAGCCCCATCAATGAGCAGTTCTTC.

For the CDR3, the DNA is TGTGCCAGCAGCCCCAGGTCGATGAACACTGAAGCTTTCTTT. Amino acid sequence: CASSPRSMNTEAFF. The rearrangement links TRBV7-9 to TRBJ1-1; D is undetermined. V was clipped by 5 bases and J by 0 bases, with 10 bases between them. Germline CDR1 and CDR2: SEHNR and FQNEAQ (reference sequence). This CDR3 region has 14 residues. Full variable domain (remainder filled in from reference TRBV7-9 and TRBJ1-1): DTGVSQNPRHKITKRGQNVTFRCDPISEHNRLYWYRQTLGQGPEFLTYFQNEAQLEKSRLLSDRFSAERPKGSFSTLEIQRTEQGDSAMYLCASSPRSMNTEAFFGQGTRLTVV.

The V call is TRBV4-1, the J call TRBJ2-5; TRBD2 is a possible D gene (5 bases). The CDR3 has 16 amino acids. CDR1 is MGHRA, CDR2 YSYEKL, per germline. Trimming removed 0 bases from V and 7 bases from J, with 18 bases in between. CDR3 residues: CASSQEARAVRGTQYF. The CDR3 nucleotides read TGCGCCAGCAGCCAAGAAGCCCGCGCAGTCCGGGGGACCCAGTACTTC.